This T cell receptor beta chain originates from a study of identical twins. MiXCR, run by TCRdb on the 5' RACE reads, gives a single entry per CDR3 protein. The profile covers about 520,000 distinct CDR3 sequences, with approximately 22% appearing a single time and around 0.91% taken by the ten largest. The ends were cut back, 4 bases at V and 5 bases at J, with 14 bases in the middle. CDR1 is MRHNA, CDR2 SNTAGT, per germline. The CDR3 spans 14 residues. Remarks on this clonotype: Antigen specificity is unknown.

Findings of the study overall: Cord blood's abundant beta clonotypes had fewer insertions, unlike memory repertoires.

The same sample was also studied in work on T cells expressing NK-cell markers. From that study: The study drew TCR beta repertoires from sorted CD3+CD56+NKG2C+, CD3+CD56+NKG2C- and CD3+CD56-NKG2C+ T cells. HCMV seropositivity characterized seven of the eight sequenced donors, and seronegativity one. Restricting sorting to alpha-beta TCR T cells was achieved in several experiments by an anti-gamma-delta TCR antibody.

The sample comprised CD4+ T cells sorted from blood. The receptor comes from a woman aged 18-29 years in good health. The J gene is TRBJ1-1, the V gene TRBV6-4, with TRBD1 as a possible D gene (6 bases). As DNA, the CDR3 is TGTGCCAGCAGTGCGGAGGGCAGGGGAACTGAAGCTTTCTTT. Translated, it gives CASSAEGRGTEAFF.